This entry concerns a single TCR gamma chain. This clone is categorized as medium-sized (0.01 to 0.1%). The antigen it binds to is not known. Per-base quality was not reported, and no clone a single base away is much larger than it. Genomic DNA from peripheral blood mononuclear cells isolated from patients and controls was used for TCR sequencing. The sequenced patients had a median age of 65 years and comprised roughly five males and six or seven females. Patients were recruited at a single hematology unit in Padova, Italy, and were reclassified according to 2017 WHO criteria for T-LGLL or HSTCL. Every patient sample was obtained either before therapy or while the patient was off therapy. Trimming leaves V shorter by 8 bases and J shorter by 1 base, with the junction holding 6 bases beyond the gene matches. The CDR3 numbers 13 residues from cysteine through phenylalanine. Left in the record is the CDR3 DNA by itself, 39 bases read in frame from the first base.

These data originate in a study of gamma delta lymphoproliferative disorders and STAT genes (dated by TCRdb to 2017 to 2018). Broadly, across the study: Among the 9 sequenced Tgammadelta LGLL patients, 4 had symptomatic disease and 5 had an indolent course. The TCR-sequenced pilot group comprised under 10 Tgammadelta large granular lymphocyte leukemia patients and a couple of hepatosplenic T-cell lymphoma patients. Because no corresponding Invivoscribe delta assay was available, delta-chain libraries were prepared according to the standard operating procedure of the EuroClonality-NGS working group. The study profiled TCR gamma and delta CDR3 repertoires by deep sequencing in Tgammadelta lymphoproliferative disease patients and healthy controls, within a larger immunophenotypic and STAT-mutation study. Gamma-chain libraries were prepared from at least 50 ng of genomic DNA using the LymphoTrack Dx TCRG Assay. To confirm results, a couple of gamma-chain samples and all delta-chain samples were sequenced twice. The investigation overall reported the following: The authors noted that NGS specificity may be reduced at low frequencies, so the public or private nature of leukemic clones needs confirmation. When whole repertoires were clustered, gamma repertoires from patients grouped apart from those of healthy controls, but delta repertoires did not separate between the groups. Major clones in indolent patients were dominated by Vgamma9-JgammaP and Vdelta2-Ddelta3-Jdelta1 rearrangements, whereas symptomatic patients lacked these rearrangements and used less common gene combinations. Almost every major gamma and delta clonotype found in patients was public, meaning shared with at least one healthy donor, with just a couple of gamma clonotypes being private to disease. Control T cells were likely spread across varied maturation stages, whereas leukemic cells were skewed toward terminal effectors, which potentially limits comparisons between patients and controls.

In both library preparation methods, multiplex PCR was run with primers aimed at the conserved V and J regions of the TCR genes. Purified and pooled amplicons were sequenced on an Illumina MiSeq platform. In the original analysis: V(D)J alignment, clonotype assembly and translation were handled by MiXCR, while functionality assessment and CDR3 repertoire analyses were done with VDJtools. CDR3 was defined per IMGT, and analyses were restricted to productive sequences using functional genes, excluding ORF genes and pseudogenes. A custom Python script searched for identical amino acid CDR3s of major clonotypes (frequency >=5%) across all patients and controls. A one-sided non-parametric Wilcoxon test was used to compare clonotype frequencies in patients versus controls. TCRdb called clones from the public reads with CATT, and repeated DNA sequences were later combined into one row. TCRdb's processing, not the authors', yielded these V and J calls. The sample includes 1,500 to 2,000 gamma-chain clones, with 7% to 8% observed a single time. Of the sample, 65% is held by the ten largest clones.

Sequencing used blood. The receptor was derived from a human donor with gamma-delta T-cell large granular lymphocyte leukemia. The chain joins TRGV10 to TRGJ1 or TRGJ2. TCRdb records no J gene; here it was assigned by comparing the DNA to germline. TRGV10 is annotated as an ORF whose role is uncertain. The CDR3 is CAAWDYNYYKKLF. The sequenced DNA: TGTGCTGCGTGGGATTATAATTATTATAAGAAACTCTTT.